This T cell receptor beta chain was identified in a study of blood T cells in healthy people across ages. It was with a sample-barcoded 5' primer and a J-beta primer mix that a second PCR of roughly 7 to 12 cycles was run. TCRdb itself ran the 5' RACE reads through MiXCR, one entry per CDR3 protein. The top ten hold 7.9% of the sample, which has fewer than 1.5 million distinct CDR3 sequences, roughly 45% seen once. This clonotype was seen a handful of times. Germline V CDR1 and CDR2: SGHRS, YFSETQ. The V and J ends lost 7 bases and 0 bases, in that order; junction bases with no gene match: 4. The CDR3 is 15 amino acids.

The specimen sequenced was blood. This sequence joins TRBV5-1 and TRBJ2-6; the match to TRBD1 covers 7 bases. The clonotype originates from a woman aged 18-29 years in good health. CDR3 loop: CASGDSLSGANVLTF. Written as DNA, the CDR3 is TGCGCCAGCGGGGACAGTCTCTCTGGGGCCAACGTCCTGACTTTC.